These T cell receptor beta chains were read from a single sample in a study of OX40 agonist ivuxolimab in advanced cancers. Only in-frame clones appear in the TCRdb table, and some are missing; sequencing was by immunoSEQ multiplex PCR. Of 65,000 to 95,000 clones in the sample, 80% to 90% were seen once. Sequences were derived from CD4+ or CD8+ T cells sorted from blood, sampled in a trial of the OX40 agonist ivuxolimab. The receptors were gathered from an adult with an advanced solid tumor such as melanoma, head and neck, liver or kidney cancer. Each CDR3 is given with its conserved first and last residue. The D gene is left open where the match is weak. The size entry is marked missing in some rows and otherwise reads once, few, many or a size class.

cdr3_nt | cdr3_aa | clone_size | j_call | cdr3_length | v_call | d_call
TGTGCCAGCAGTCGACTCAACGATGAGCAGTTCTTC | CASSRLNDEQFF | . | TRBJ2-1 | 12 | TRBV7-6 | .
TGTGCCAGCAGTGGACGACAGGAGAGTCTTGCTAGTTTTTTT | CASSGRQESLASFF | . | TRBJ1-4 | 14 | TRBV28 | .
TGTGCCTACCCGAAAGGAAACACCATATATTTT | CAYPKGNTIYF | . | TRBJ1-3 | 11 | TRBV30 | .
TGTGCCAGCAGCGTAGATTTCGGCAGGGGTTACGAGCAGTACTTC | CASSVDFGRGYEQYF | . | TRBJ2-7 | 15 | TRBV9 | .
TGTGCCAGCAGAGTAGAGTTCGCCGCCGTGCAGGGTGAGCAGTTCTTC | CASRVEFAAVQGEQFF | . | TRBJ2-1 | 16 | TRBV7-9 | .
TGTGCCTCGACCGGGCCCGGTGAGACCCAGTACTTC | CASTGPGETQYF | . | TRBJ2-5 | 12 | TRBV30 | .
TGTGCCAGCAGCAAGCGGACAGGGCCCTCCTACGAGCAGTACTTC | CASSKRTGPSYEQYF | . | TRBJ2-7 | 15 | TRBV4-2 | TRBD1
TGTGCCAGCTCACCACTACCCGGACTAGCGGGAGTTGGCCAAGAGACCCAGTACTTC | CASSPLPGLAGVGQETQYF | once | TRBJ2-5 | 19 | TRBV18 | TRBD2
TGTGCCAGCAGCGGAACTAGCGGGAGCACAGATACGCAGTATTTT | CASSGTSGSTDTQYF | few | TRBJ2-3 | 15 | TRBV7-8 | TRBD2
TGCGCCAGCAGCTTGGGTGGAGGGCTGAGCTCCTATAATTCACCCCTCCACTTT | CASSLGGGLSSYNSPLHF | once | TRBJ1-6 | 18 | TRBV5-1 | .
TGCGCCAGCAGCCACTCATCAGGGAAAGGTTGCAATCAGCCCCAGCATTTT | CASSHSSGKGCNQPQHF | . | TRBJ1-5 | 17 | TRBV5-1 | .
TGTGCTAGTGGCCCCGAGTATGAGACGCAGTATTTT | CASGPEYETQYF | . | TRBJ2-3 | 12 | TRBV12-5 | .
TGCGCCAGCAGCTTGGGGCCGAAGAACACTGAAGCTTTCTTT | CASSLGPKNTEAFF | . | TRBJ1-1 | 14 | TRBV5-1 | .
TGTGCCAGTAGTATGATCCCTAATGAAAAACTGTTTTTT | CASSMIPNEKLFF | . | TRBJ1-4 | 13 | TRBV19 | .
TGTGCCAGCAGCACGACGGGACTAGCGTACGAGCAGTACTTC | CASSTTGLAYEQYF | . | TRBJ2-7 | 14 | TRBV9 | TRBD2
TGTGCCAGCAGCTTACAGGTCGATGGGCCCCAGCATTTT | CASSLQVDGPQHF | . | TRBJ1-5 | 13 | TRBV5-6 | .
TGTGCCCAAAATTTCGGGGGTGAAGAGCAGTACTTC | CAQNFGGEEQYF | . | TRBJ2-7 | 12 | TRBV30 | .
TGTGCCAGCAGTTGGACGGGGAACTATGGCTACACCTTC | CASSWTGNYGYTF | . | TRBJ1-2 | 13 | TRBV6-1 | .
TGTGCCAGCACCCCTTCGAGGGTCTATGGCTACACCTTC | CASTPSRVYGYTF | . | TRBJ1-2 | 13 | TRBV6-1 | .
TGCGCCAGCAGGCTAGCGGGAGGTGATACGCAGTATTTT | CASRLAGGDTQYF | . | TRBJ2-3 | 13 | TRBV5-1 | TRBD2
TGCGCCAGCAGCTGGGACGGCCGAAACACCATATATTTT | CASSWDGRNTIYF | . | TRBJ1-3 | 13 | TRBV5-1 | .
TGTGCCAGCAGTTTATCCGGGCCCGGGACCGGGGAGCTGTTTTTT | CASSLSGPGTGELFF | . | TRBJ2-2 | 15 | TRBV28 | .
TGCGCCAGCAGCTTGGGCCAGGGCGTAGACTATGGCTACACCTTC | CASSLGQGVDYGYTF | . | TRBJ1-2 | 15 | TRBV5-1 | .
TGTGCCAGCAGCTTGGGTTCAGGGGGCGCCTTTAATGAGCAGTTCTTC | CASSLGSGGAFNEQFF | . | TRBJ2-1 | 16 | TRBV5-4 | TRBD1
TGCGCCAGCAGCTTGGCTGGGATGGACACAGATACGCAGTATTTT | CASSLAGMDTDTQYF | . | TRBJ2-3 | 15 | TRBV5-1 | .
TGTGCCAGCCAAGGGTCCGGGTTCCATAGCAATCAGCCCCAGCATTTT | CASQGSGFHSNQPQHF | . | TRBJ1-5 | 16 | TRBV28 | .
TGTGCCTGGAGTGTACGACAGGGGGCTCATGGCTACACCTTC | CAWSVRQGAHGYTF | . | TRBJ1-2 | 14 | TRBV30 | TRBD1
TGTGCCAGCAGCCAAGGTCCTGCCACGAACACCGGGGAGCTGTTTTTT | CASSQGPATNTGELFF | . | TRBJ2-2 | 16 | TRBV14 | .
TGTGCCAGTAGTATCCCAAGGCCTAACTATGGCTACACCTTC | CASSIPRPNYGYTF | once | TRBJ1-2 | 14 | TRBV19 | .
TGCGCCAGCAGCCCCAACCAGCTGGGAAGCACTGAAGCTTTCTTT | CASSPNQLGSTEAFF | . | TRBJ1-1 | 15 | TRBV5-1 | .
TGTGCCACCAGTAATGGACAGTGGGACGAGCAGTACTTC | CATSNGQWDEQYF | . | TRBJ2-7 | 13 | TRBV15 | .
TGCGCCAGCAGCTTGCGGGGTGGCGGCACTGAAGCTTTCTTT | CASSLRGGGTEAFF | . | TRBJ1-1 | 14 | TRBV5-1 | .
TGTGCCAGCGGGAGGGAGTATGAGCAGTTCTTC | CASGREYEQFF | . | TRBJ2-1 | 11 | TRBV28 | TRBD2
TGTGCCAGTAGCCCAGGGACACTAAGCAGAGAGACCCAGTACTTC | CASSPGTLSRETQYF | . | TRBJ2-5 | 15 | TRBV19 | .
TGCGCCAGCAGCCCTATGGGACTAGCGGGGGGGAAAGAGACCCAGTACTTC | CASSPMGLAGGKETQYF | . | TRBJ2-5 | 17 | TRBV5-1 | TRBD2
TGTGCCAGCAGCTCTTCCGGGACAGGGTTTGATGAAAAACTGTTTTTT | CASSSSGTGFDEKLFF | . | TRBJ1-4 | 16 | TRBV5-6 | TRBD1
TGTGCCAGCAGTTACCGAAGCGAGCAGTACTTC | CASSYRSEQYF | . | TRBJ2-7 | 11 | TRBV6-1 | .
TGCAGTGCGACGTGGGAGACCCAGTACTTC | CSATWETQYF | once | TRBJ2-5 | 10 | TRBV20-1 | .
TGTGCCAGCAGTTTACGGGGGTACGAGCAGTACTTC | CASSLRGYEQYF | . | TRBJ2-7 | 12 | TRBV28 | .
TGTGCCAGCAGTCTAACAGGGAAAAATTTACAGCCCCAGCATTTT | CASSLTGKNLQPQHF | few | TRBJ1-5 | 15 | TRBV28 | .
TGTGCCAGCAGCGTAGAGTCGGGGGTTAGCACAGATACGCAGTATTTT | CASSVESGVSTDTQYF | . | TRBJ2-3 | 16 | TRBV9 | .
TGTGCCAGCAGCTTAGTGGGCATTTACAAAAACATTCAGTACTTC | CASSLVGIYKNIQYF | few | TRBJ2-4 | 15 | TRBV7-6 | .
TGTGCCAGCAGCCATACCGGGACTAGCGGCCAGTACTTC | CASSHTGTSGQYF | . | TRBJ2-7 | 13 | TRBV5-4 | TRBD2
TGTGCCTGGAGGTGGGGGTTGAATTCACCCCTCCACTTT | CAWRWGLNSPLHF | . | TRBJ1-6 | 13 | TRBV30 | .
TGTGCCAGCAGTTTCCGGGGTAATGAAAAACTGTTTTTT | CASSFRGNEKLFF | . | TRBJ1-4 | 13 | TRBV27 | .
TGCAGCGTTGAATTCGCCCCTCCATTGAACACTGAAGCTTTCTTT | CSVEFAPPLNTEAFF | . | TRBJ1-1 | 15 | TRBV29-1 | .
TGTGCCAGCAGCTTGGGTGGGAATGCCTACAATGAGCAGTTCTTC | CASSLGGNAYNEQFF | . | TRBJ2-1 | 15 | TRBV5-4 | .
TGCGCCAGCGCGCCCCAGGGGACAGGCGGAAACACCATATATTTT | CASAPQGTGGNTIYF | few | TRBJ1-3 | 15 | TRBV10-2 | TRBD1
TGTGCCTGGAGTGGGAAGGGAATGGGTAGCAATCAGCCCCAGCATTTT | CAWSGKGMGSNQPQHF | . | TRBJ1-5 | 16 | TRBV30 | .
TGTGCCAGCAGCATTGCTGGCGTCGGGGAGACCCAGTACTTC | CASSIAGVGETQYF | . | TRBJ2-5 | 14 | TRBV5-4 | .
TGTGCCTGGAGGGCCATGGGCACCGGGGAGCTGTTTTTT | CAWRAMGTGELFF | few | TRBJ2-2 | 13 | TRBV30 | .
TGTGCCAGCAGCCGTGACAGACTGAACACTGAAGCTTTCTTT | CASSRDRLNTEAFF | . | TRBJ1-1 | 14 | TRBV7-2 | .
TGTGCCAGTAGTAGGATAGGGGGGCAAAGCAATCAGCCCCAGCATTTT | CASSRIGGQSNQPQHF | . | TRBJ1-5 | 16 | TRBV19 | .
TGTGCCAGCAGCTCCGGGGGCTATGGCTACACCTTC | CASSSGGYGYTF | . | TRBJ1-2 | 12 | TRBV27 | .
TGCAGCGTTATGGGGACAGCTAACGTCCGGGCTTTCTTT | CSVMGTANVRAFF | few | TRBJ1-1 | 13 | TRBV29-1 | TRBD1